This T cell receptor (beta chain) was retrieved from a study of post-analysis software for immune sequencing data. Background on the study: As for disease course, relapsing-remitting, secondary progressive and progressive-relapsing multiple sclerosis were all included.

A remark on this clonotype: Its antigen is undetermined.

Study results and limitations: There was significantly lower normalized Chao1 diversity in multiple sclerosis patients than in controls. Strong same-batch co-clustering of samples appeared with F measure clustering.

Each TCR beta cDNA library carried unique molecular identifiers. T cells numbering roughly 1 to 10 million yielded a few hundred thousand cDNA molecules. TCRdb reprocessed the PCR reads with MiXCR, giving one entry per CDR3 protein. Of approximately 730,000 distinct CDR3 sequences listed, roughly 46% are singletons. The origin of this receptor is a girl aged 5 to 17 with multiple sclerosis. The source material was blood.

The chain's CDR3 is CASGSSLAGSTDTQYF. The CDR3 region has the DNA TGTGCCAGTGGGTCCTCTTTAGCGGGGAGTACAGATACGCAGTATTTT. This chain joins TRBV21-1 and TRBJ2-3; no DNA check was done on the table's D call, TRBD2. TRBV21-1 is deemed a pseudogene. The CDR3 covers 16 residues.